These 2 T cell receptor beta chains originate from one sample sequenced in a study of shared clonotypes between healthy human individuals (dated by TCRdb to 2018 to 2021). The receptor library was made with the immunoSEQ multiplex PCR assay. Imported from immuneACCESS, the table was reduced by TCRdb to in-frame sequences with V and J called. These copies leave out some clones; in studies compared against another copy, an unresolved V gene accounts for under half, and the cause of the remainder is not known. The sample includes 450,000 to 550,000 clones, with approximately 85% observed a single time. About an eighth of the sample is taken by the ten largest. Sequencing was done on a sample of PBMCs. The receptor source for this set is a woman in her thirties or forties in good health. Some clones in this sample may be carry-over from other donors' samples.

The rearrangement joins TRBV6-1 to TRBJ2-1; no firm D call. The CDR3 runs 11 residues. Germline V lookup: CDR1 MNHNS, CDR2 SASEGT. Trimming removed 6 bases at V and 7 bases at J, with 7 bases between. CDR3 residues: CASRLPNEQFF. CDR3 nucleotides: TGTGCCAGCAGACTACCAAATGAGCAGTTCTTC.

The rearrangement uses TRBV27 and TRBJ1-2, with 9 positions matching TRBD1. Germline V gene lookup returns CDR1 MNHEY and CDR2 SMNVEV (reference sequence). The CDR3 runs 13 residues. J lost 6 bases, V lost 4 bases, and 3 bases had no gene match. The CDR3 region is CASSSTGGNGYTF. DNA of the CDR3: TGTGCCAGCAGTTCGACAGGGGGAAATGGCTACACCTTC.